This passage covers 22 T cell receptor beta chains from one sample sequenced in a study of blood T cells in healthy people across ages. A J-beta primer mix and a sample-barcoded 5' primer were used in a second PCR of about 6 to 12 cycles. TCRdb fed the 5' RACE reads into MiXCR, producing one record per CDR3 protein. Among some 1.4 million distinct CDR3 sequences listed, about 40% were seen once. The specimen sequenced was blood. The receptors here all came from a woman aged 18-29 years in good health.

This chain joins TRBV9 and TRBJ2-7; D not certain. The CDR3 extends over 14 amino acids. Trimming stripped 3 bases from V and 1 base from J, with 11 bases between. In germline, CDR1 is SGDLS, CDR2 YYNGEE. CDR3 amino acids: CASSEGLGSYEQYF. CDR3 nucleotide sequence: TGTGCCAGCAGCGAAGGGCTGGGGTCCTACGAGCAGTACTTC.

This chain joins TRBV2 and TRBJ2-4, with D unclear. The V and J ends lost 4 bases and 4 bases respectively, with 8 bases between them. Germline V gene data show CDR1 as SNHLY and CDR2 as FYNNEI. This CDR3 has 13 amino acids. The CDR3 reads CASSVGEKNIQYF. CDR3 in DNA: TGTGCCAGCAGTGTAGGAGAGAAAAACATTCAGTACTTC.

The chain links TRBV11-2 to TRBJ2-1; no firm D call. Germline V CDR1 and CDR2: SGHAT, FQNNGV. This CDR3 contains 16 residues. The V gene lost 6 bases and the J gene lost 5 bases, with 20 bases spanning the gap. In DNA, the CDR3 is TGTGCCAGCAGTCCCATTCGTGGCGGAGCAAACAATGAGCAGTTCTTC. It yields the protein CASSPIRGGANNEQFF.

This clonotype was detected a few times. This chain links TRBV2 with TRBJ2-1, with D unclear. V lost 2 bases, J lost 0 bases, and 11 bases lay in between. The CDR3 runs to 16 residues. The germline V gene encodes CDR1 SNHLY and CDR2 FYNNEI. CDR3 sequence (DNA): TGTGCCAGCAGTGAAATCGCGGAGAGCTCCTACAATGAGCAGTTCTTC. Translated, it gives CASSEIAESSYNEQFF.

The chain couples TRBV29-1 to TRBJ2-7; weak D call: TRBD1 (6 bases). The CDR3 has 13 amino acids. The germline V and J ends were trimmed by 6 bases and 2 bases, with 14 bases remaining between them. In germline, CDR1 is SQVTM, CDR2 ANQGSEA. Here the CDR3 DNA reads TGCAGCGTCCAGACAGGCGACGCCTACGAGCAGTACTTC. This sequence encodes CSVQTGDAYEQYF.

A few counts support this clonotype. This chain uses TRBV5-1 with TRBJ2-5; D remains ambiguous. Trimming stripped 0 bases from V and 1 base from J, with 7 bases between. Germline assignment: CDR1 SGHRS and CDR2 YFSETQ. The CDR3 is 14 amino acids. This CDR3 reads CASSLGVRQETQYF. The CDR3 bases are TGCGCCAGCAGCTTGGGAGTGCGCCAAGAGACCCAGTACTTC.

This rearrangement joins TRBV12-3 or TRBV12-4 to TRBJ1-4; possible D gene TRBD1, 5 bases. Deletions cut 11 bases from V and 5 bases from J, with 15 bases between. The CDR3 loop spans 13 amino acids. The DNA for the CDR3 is TGTGCCTCCTTTCGACGGGGGAATGAAAAACTGTTTTTT. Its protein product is CASFRRGNEKLFF.

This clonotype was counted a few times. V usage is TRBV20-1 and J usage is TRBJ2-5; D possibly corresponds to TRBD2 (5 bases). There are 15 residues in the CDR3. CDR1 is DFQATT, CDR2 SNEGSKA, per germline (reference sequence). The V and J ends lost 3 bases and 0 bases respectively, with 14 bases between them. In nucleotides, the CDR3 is TGCAGTGCTAGTGTCGCGGGCGAGTACCAAGAGACCCAGTACTTC. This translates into CSASVAGEYQETQYF.

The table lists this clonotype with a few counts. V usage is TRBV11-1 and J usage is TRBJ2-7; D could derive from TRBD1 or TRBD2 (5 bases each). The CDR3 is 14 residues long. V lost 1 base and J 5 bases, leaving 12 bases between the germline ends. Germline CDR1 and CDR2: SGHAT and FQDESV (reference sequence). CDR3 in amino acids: CASSLEWGFDEQYF. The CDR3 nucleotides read TGTGCCAGCAGCTTAGAATGGGGGTTCGACGAGCAGTACTTC.

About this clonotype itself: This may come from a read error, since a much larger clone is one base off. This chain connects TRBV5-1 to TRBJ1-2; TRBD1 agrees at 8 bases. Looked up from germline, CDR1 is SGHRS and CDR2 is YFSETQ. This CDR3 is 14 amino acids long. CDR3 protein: CASSSDGQGYGCTF. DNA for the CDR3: TGCGCCAGCAGCTCTGACGGACAGGGCTATGGCTGCACCTTC.

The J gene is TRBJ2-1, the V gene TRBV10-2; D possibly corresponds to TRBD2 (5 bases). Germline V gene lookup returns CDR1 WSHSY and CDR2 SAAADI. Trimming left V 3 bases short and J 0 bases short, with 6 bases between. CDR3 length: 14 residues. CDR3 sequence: CASSDRDSYNEQFF. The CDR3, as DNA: TGCGCCAGCAGTGATCGGGACTCCTACAATGAGCAGTTCTTC.

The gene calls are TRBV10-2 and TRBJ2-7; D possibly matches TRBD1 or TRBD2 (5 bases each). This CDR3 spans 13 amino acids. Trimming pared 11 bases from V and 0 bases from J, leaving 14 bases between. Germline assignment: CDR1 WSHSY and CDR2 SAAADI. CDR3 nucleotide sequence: TGCGCCGCGGGTTCAGGGCTCTCCTACGAGCAGTACTTC. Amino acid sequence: CAAGSGLSYEQYF.

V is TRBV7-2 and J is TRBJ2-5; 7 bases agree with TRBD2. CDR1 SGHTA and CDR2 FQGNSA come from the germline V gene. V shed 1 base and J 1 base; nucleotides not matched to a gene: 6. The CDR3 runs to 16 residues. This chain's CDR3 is CASSLGVGLVQETQYF. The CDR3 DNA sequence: TGTGCCAGCAGCTTAGGGGTCGGACTAGTCCAAGAGACCCAGTACTTC.

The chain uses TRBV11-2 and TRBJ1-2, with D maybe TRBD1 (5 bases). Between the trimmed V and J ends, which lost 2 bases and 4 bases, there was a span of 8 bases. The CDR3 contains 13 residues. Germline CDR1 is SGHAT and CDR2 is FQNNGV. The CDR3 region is CASSLRDGYGYTF. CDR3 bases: TGTGCCAGCAGCTTAAGGGACGGCTATGGCTACACCTTC.

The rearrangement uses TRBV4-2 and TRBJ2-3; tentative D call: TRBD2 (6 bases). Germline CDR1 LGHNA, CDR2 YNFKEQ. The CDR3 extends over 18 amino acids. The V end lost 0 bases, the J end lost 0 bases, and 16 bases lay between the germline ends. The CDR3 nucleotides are TGTGCCAGCAGCCAAGAAACCGGCGGGACCTCTAGCACAGATACGCAGTATTTT. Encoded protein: CASSQETGGTSSTDTQYF.

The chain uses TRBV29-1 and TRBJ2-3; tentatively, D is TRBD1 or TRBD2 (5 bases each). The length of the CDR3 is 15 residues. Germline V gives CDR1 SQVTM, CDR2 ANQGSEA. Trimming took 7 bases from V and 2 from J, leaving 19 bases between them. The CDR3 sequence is CSAAPGWGPTDTQYF. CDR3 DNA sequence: TGCAGCGCCGCTCCTGGGTGGGGACCCACAGATACGCAGTATTTT.

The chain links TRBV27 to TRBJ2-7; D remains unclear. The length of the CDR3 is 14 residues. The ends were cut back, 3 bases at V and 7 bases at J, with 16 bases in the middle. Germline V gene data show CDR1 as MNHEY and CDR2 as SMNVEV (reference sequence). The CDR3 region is CASSLGDHYNEQYF. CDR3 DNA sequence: TGTGCCAGCAGTTTGGGCGACCACTACAATGAGCAGTACTTC.

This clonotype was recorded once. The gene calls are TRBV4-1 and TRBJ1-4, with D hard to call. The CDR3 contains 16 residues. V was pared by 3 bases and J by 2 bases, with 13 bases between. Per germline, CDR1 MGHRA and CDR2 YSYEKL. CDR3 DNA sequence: TGCGCCAGCAGCCACGGTTTCCTGCAGACTAATGAAAAACTGTTTTTT. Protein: CASSHGFLQTNEKLFF.

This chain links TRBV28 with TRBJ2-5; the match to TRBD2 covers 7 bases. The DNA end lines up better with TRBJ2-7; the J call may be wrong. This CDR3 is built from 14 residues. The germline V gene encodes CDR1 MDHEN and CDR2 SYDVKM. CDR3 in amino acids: CASSWEGTVYEQYF. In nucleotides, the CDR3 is TGTGCCAGCAGTTGGGAGGGGACGGTCTACGAGCAGTACTTC.

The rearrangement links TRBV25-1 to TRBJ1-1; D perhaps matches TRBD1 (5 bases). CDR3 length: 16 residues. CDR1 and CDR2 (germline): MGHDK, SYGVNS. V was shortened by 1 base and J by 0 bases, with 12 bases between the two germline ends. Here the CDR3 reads CASSESGAGMNTEAFF. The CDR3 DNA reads TGTGCCAGCAGTGAATCCGGGGCGGGGATGAACACTGAAGCTTTCTTT. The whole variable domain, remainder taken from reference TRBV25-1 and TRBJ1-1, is EADIYQTPRYLVIGTGKKITLECSQTMGHDKMYWYQQDPGMELHLIHYSYGVNSTEKGDLSSESTVSRIRTEHFPLTLESARPSHTSQYLCASSESGAGMNTEAFFGQGTRLTVV.

The CDR3 DNA is TGTGCCAGCTCACTGATCTTCATCGGAAACATTCAGTACTTC. Translation: CASSLIFIGNIQYF. The gene calls are TRBV18 and TRBJ2-4, with unresolved D. Trimming left V 4 bases short and J 6 bases short, with 13 bases between. The CDR3 totals 14 residues. Germline CDR1 KGHSH, CDR2 LQKENI.

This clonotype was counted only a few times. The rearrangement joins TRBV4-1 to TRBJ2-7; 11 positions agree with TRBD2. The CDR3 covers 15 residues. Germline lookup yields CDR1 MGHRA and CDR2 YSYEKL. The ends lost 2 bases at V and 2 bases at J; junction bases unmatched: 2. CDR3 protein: CASSQKGLAAYEQYF. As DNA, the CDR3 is TGCGCCAGCAGCCAAAAGGGACTAGCGGCCTACGAGCAGTACTTC.